Described below is a single T cell receptor beta chain sequence and its context. Its target is unknown. Germline values: CDR1 SQVTM, CDR2 ANQGSEA. CDR3 size: 16 residues. V dropped 3 bases and J dropped 0 bases, with 17 bases sitting between them. The sample originates from a study of lymphopenia after photon versus proton radiotherapy. Study-wide points: After the lymphocyte nadir, photon-treated repertoires showed oligoclonal expansion, especially of CD8+ Temra cells. Proton therapy kept repertoires fairly stable, unlike photons, which gained effector/memory cells. Only patients who died were analyzed for survival; proton advantage is unproven. A bigger post-nadir fall in TCR diversity correlated inversely with survival time in deceased patients.

Assay used: immunoSEQ multiplex PCR; TCRdb lists only in-frame clones, some missing. The repertoire holds 15,000 to 20,000 clones, with around 84% as singletons. The J gene is TRBJ1-1, the V gene TRBV29-1; a weak D match, TRBD1 (5 bases). This receptor was taken from a man in his 70s with pancreatic cancer. The material was peripheral blood, obtained from a patient treated with proton-based radiotherapy. The DNA for the CDR3 is TGCAGCGTTGAGGGGGTATCGGGACGGCTGAACACTGAAGCTTTCTTT. This codes for CSVEGVSGRLNTEAFF.